Each of the 21 T cell receptor beta chains below was sequenced from the same sample in a study of control samples from healthy donors and cancer patients. TCRdb's table, derived via immunoSEQ multiplex PCR, lists solely in-frame clones and lacks some. The sample holds tens of thousands of clones, around four fifths seen once. Material for sequencing was blood. These TCRs come from a man under 40 in good health.

The count of this clone is one. This chain uses TRBV12-3 or TRBV12-4 with TRBJ1-3; no definite D call. V was trimmed by 3 bases and J by 2 bases, leaving 5 bases between them. This CDR3 is 13 amino acids long. The CDR3 region has the DNA TGTGCCAGCAGTTTCCACCCTGGAAACACCATATATTTT. It translates to CASSFHPGNTIYF.

This clone was detected a few times. The chain joins TRBV19 to TRBJ2-1, with TRBD2 matching over 14 bases. The CDR3 has 18 amino acids. V lost 9 bases and J lost 4; bases outside the gene matches: 14. The V gene's germline CDR1 is LNHDA and CDR2 SQIVND (reference sequence). The CDR3 DNA sequence: TGTGCCAGCGCAAAATCCGGGACTAGCGGGGGCCGTTACAATGAGCAGTTCTTC. Protein: CASAKSGTSGGRYNEQFF.

This clone was observed once. The chain links TRBV27 to TRBJ1-4; no reliable D call. This CDR3 is 16 amino acids long. Trimming removed 4 bases from V and 0 bases from J, with 12 bases in between. From germline, CDR1 is MNHEY and CDR2 SMNVEV (reference sequence). The CDR3 region is CASSSPSSSTNEKLFF. Here the CDR3 DNA reads TGTGCCAGCAGTTCGCCGAGCTCATCAACTAATGAAAAACTGTTTTTT.

The sample holds a few counts of this clone. The chain links TRBV28 to TRBJ2-7, with unresolved D. This CDR3 spans 13 amino acids. V was clipped by 5 bases and J by 6 bases, with 14 bases between them. The germline gives CDR1 MDHEN, CDR2 SYDVKM. The CDR3 region has the DNA TGTGCCAGCAGTCCGGGTCTAGGGCTCGAGCAGTACTTC. This translates into CASSPGLGLEQYF.

The genes are TRBV2 and TRBJ2-7, with D perhaps matching TRBD1 or TRBD2 (5 bases each). V dropped 5 bases and J dropped 2 bases, with 16 bases sitting between them. The CDR3 runs 15 residues. Per germline, CDR1 SNHLY and CDR2 FYNNEI. The CDR3 loop is CASSLGRDPTYEQYF. The CDR3 DNA reads TGTGCCAGCAGTCTGGGCCGGGACCCTACCTACGAGCAGTACTTC. Looking up the rest from reference TRBV2 and TRBJ2-7 gives the full variable domain: EPEVTQTPSHQVTQMGQEVILRCVPISNHLYFYWYRQILGQKVEFLVSFYNNEISEKSEIFDDQFSVERPDGSNFTLKIRSTKLEDSAMYFCASSLGRDPTYEQYFGPGTRLTVT.

Concerning this clone: At one end the junction does not follow the germline gene, possibly because of a read error. The rearrangement joins TRBV3-1 (or the pseudogene TRBV3-2) to TRBJ2-1; tentative D call: TRBD1 (6 bases). The CDR3 covers 14 residues. Germline V gene sequence: CDR1 LGHDT, CDR2 YNNKEL (reference sequence). The CDR3 coding sequence is TGTGCCAGCAGCCCGAGGGGGTCCTATAATGAGCAGTTCTTC. Translation: CASSPRGSYNEQFF.

For this clone: A read error may account for a junction end that differs from germline. The chain uses TRBV24-1 and TRBJ2-1; 10 bases agree with TRBD1. There are 15 residues in the CDR3. Germline values: CDR1 KGHDR, CDR2 SFDVKD. CDR3: CATSGGDRGYNEQFF. CDR3 DNA: TGTGCCACAAGTGGGGGGGACAGGGGCTACAATGAGCAGTTCTTC.

This sequence joins TRBV28 and TRBJ1-6; a weak D match, TRBD1 (6 bases). V dropped 5 bases and J dropped 10 bases, with 15 bases sitting between them. The germline CDR1 and CDR2 sequences are MDHEN and SYDVKM. This CDR3 contains 14 residues. This CDR3 is CASSPAGGSSPLHF. In DNA form, the CDR3 reads TGTGCCAGCAGTCCAGCTGGGGGCTCGTCACCCCTCCACTTT. The whole variable domain, filled in from reference TRBV28 and TRBJ1-6, reads DVKVTQSSRYLVKRTGEKVFLECVQDMDHENMFWYRQDPGLGLRLIYFSYDVKMKEKGDIPEGYSVSREKKERFSLILESASTNQTSMYLCASSPAGGSSPLHFGNGTRLTVT.

V is TRBV27 and J is TRBJ1-1, with 9 bases identical to TRBD1. Germline CDR1 reads MNHEY; CDR2 reads SMNVEV (reference sequence). The ends lost 5 bases at V and 1 base at J; junction bases unmatched: 5. CDR3 length: 15 residues. Here the CDR3 reads CASSAQGAWNTEAFF. As DNA, the CDR3 is TGTGCCAGCAGTGCACAGGGGGCCTGGAACACTGAAGCTTTCTTT.

The rearrangement uses TRBV6-4 and TRBJ1-1; no clear D. V was trimmed by 6 bases and J by 0 bases, leaving 8 bases between them. The CDR3 is 13 amino acids. CDR1 and CDR2 from the germline V gene are MRHNA and SNTAGT. The CDR3 DNA reads as TGTGCCAGCAGGCTAGATATGAACACTGAAGCTTTCTTT. This translates into CASRLDMNTEAFF.

The rearrangement joins TRBV11-3 to TRBJ1-5; D might be TRBD1 (6 bases). V shed 2 bases and J shed 3 bases, with 17 bases lying between them. CDR1 SGHNT and CDR2 YENEEA come from the germline V gene. CDR3 length: 17 residues. CDR3 coding DNA: TGTGCCAGCAGCTTAACCCGTGGCAGGGGCCACAATCAGCCCCAGCATTTT. Translated, it gives CASSLTRGRGHNQPQHF.

J is TRBJ2-4 and V is TRBV5-1, with D perhaps matching TRBD1 (5 bases). Germline V lookup: CDR1 SGHRS, CDR2 YFSETQ. V was shortened by 3 bases and J by 3 bases, with 13 bases between the two germline ends. The CDR3 covers 15 residues. The CDR3 DNA reads TGCGCCAGCAGCTCCGGACAACCTGGCAAAAACATTCAGTACTTC. This gives the protein CASSSGQPGKNIQYF.

This chain links TRBV7-8 with TRBJ1-3; tentative D call: TRBD1 (6 bases). This CDR3 has 15 residues. V gave up 5 bases and J gave up 4 bases, with 15 bases separating them. The germline V gene encodes CDR1 SGHVS and CDR2 FQNEAQ. The CDR3 coding sequence is TGTGCCAGCAGCCAGGGGTGGGCGCACGGAAACACCATATATTTT. This codes for CASSQGWAHGNTIYF.

J is TRBJ2-7 and V is TRBV28, with 9 bases aligning to TRBD2. J lost 0 bases, V lost 5 bases, and 5 bases had no gene match. CDR1 and CDR2 from the germline V gene are MDHEN and SYDVKM. There are 15 residues in the CDR3. CDR3 loop: CASSNTTSGSYEQYF. Written as DNA, the CDR3 is TGTGCCAGCAGTAACACGACTAGCGGCTCCTACGAGCAGTACTTC.

This chain links TRBV11-2 with TRBJ1-4; 9 bases fit TRBD1. This CDR3 is built from 13 residues. The V gene end was trimmed by 4 bases and the J gene end by 6 bases; junction bases not matched to a gene: 0. Germline CDR1 SGHAT, CDR2 FQNNGV. CDR3: CASSYRGHEKLFF. CDR3 DNA sequence: TGTGCCAGCAGCTACAGGGGGCATGAAAAACTGTTTTTT.

The rearrangement uses TRBV7-9 and TRBJ2-1, with D unclear. Trimming cost V 1 base and J 5 bases, with 3 bases left between them. CDR3 length: 12 residues. Germline loops: CDR1 SEHNR, CDR2 FQNEAQ (reference sequence). The CDR3 loop is CASSLDDNEQFF. In DNA, the CDR3 is TGTGCCAGCAGCTTAGATGACAATGAGCAGTTCTTC.

The rearrangement uses TRBV4-1 and TRBJ1-4; perhaps TRBD1 as D (5 bases). The V gene's germline CDR1 is MGHRA and CDR2 YSYEKL. Trimming cost V 5 bases and J 5 bases, with 15 bases left between them. The CDR3 is 15 residues long. CDR3 loop: CASSTEGRGNEKLFF. In nucleotides, the CDR3 is TGCGCCAGCAGCACCGAGGGGAGGGGCAATGAAAAACTGTTTTTT.

The genes are TRBV2 and TRBJ1-4; 10 bases agree with TRBD1. V gave up 5 bases and J gave up 4 bases; unmatched junction bases: 4. Germline lookup yields CDR1 SNHLY and CDR2 FYNNEI. The CDR3 has 15 residues. The CDR3 region is CASSWDRGGNEKLFF. In DNA form, the CDR3 reads TGTGCCAGCAGTTGGGACAGGGGTGGTAATGAAAAACTGTTTTTT.

This clone has just a few counts. The V call is TRBV5-5, the J call TRBJ2-1; D gene ambiguous. Germline CDR1 and CDR2: SGHKS and YYEKEE (reference sequence). The CDR3 spans 12 residues. Trimming took 1 base from V and 7 from J, leaving 6 bases between them. CDR3 coding DNA: TGTGCCAGCAGCTTGCGAGAAAATGAGCAGTTCTTC. This sequence encodes CASSLRENEQFF.

This clone occurred once. The genes are TRBV5-1 and TRBJ2-3; 9 nucleotides agree with TRBD1. The CDR3 is made up of 14 amino acids. Germline V CDR1 and CDR2: SGHRS, YFSETQ. After removal of 5 bases from V and 5 bases from J, the junction contained 6 bases not matched to a gene. CDR3 protein: CASRRTGDQDTQYF. The CDR3 DNA sequence: TGCGCCAGCAGACGGACAGGGGACCAAGATACGCAGTATTTT.

J is TRBJ2-3 and V is TRBV10-3, with D tentatively TRBD1 (6 bases). The CDR3 contains 11 residues. The germline V gene encodes CDR1 ENHRY and CDR2 SYGVKD. Deletions cut 10 bases from V and 3 bases from J, with 8 bases between. CDR3 sequence reads: CATTGTDTQYF. DNA of the CDR3: TGTGCCACCACAGGGACAGATACGCAGTATTTT.